This T cell receptor (beta chain) is drawn from a study of control samples from healthy donors and cancer patients. Clones were sequenced by immunoSEQ multiplex PCR, and TCRdb holds only the in-frame ones, with some missing. The repertoire has 160,000 or so clones, about 94% of them found once; the top ten carry 8.5%. The sample holds one count of this clone. This CDR3 region has 14 residues. Germline trimming cut 4 bases from V and 5 bases from J; bases unmatched to any gene: 3. CDR1 is SGDLS, CDR2 YYNGEE, per germline. The sequencing sample was made of blood. The chain employs TRBV9 and TRBJ1-6, with 7 bases that match TRBD1. The source of this sequence is a woman aged 35 to 49 in good health. The CDR3 nucleotides are TGTGCCAGCAGCATACAGGGGAATAATTCACCCCTCCACTTT. Protein: CASSIQGNNSPLHF.